This entry describes one T cell receptor beta chain. This sample was included in a study of blood T cell repertoires in COVID-19. CDR3 length: 16 amino acids. Trimming took 3 bases from V and 0 from J, leaving 11 bases between them. The germline gives CDR1 KGHSH, CDR2 LQKENI. The protocol was immunoSEQ multiplex PCR, while the TCRdb copy is restricted to in-frame clones and leaves out a portion. Here the sample spans 40,000 to 55,000 clones, 82% being singletons. The origin of this receptor is a human donor with acute or convalescent COVID-19. The donor label of this sample is uncertain. Sequencing input: peripheral blood. This chain joins TRBV18 and TRBJ2-2; tentative D call: TRBD2 (5 bases). The CDR3: CASSPFSDANTGELFF. The CDR3 bases are TGTGCCAGCTCACCGTTTAGCGACGCGAACACCGGGGAGCTGTTTTTT.